Sequencing of this T cell receptor (beta chain) was carried out in a study of OX40 agonist ivuxolimab in advanced cancers. Generated by immunoSEQ multiplex PCR, the TCRdb table keeps only in-frame clones and is missing some. The sample lists about 38,000 clones; around 89% were seen once. CDR3 size: 14 residues. The germline CDR1 and CDR2 sequences are MNHEY and SMNVEV (reference sequence). Trimming stripped 5 bases from V and 1 base from J, with 9 bases between. Here the sequenced sample was CD4+ or CD8+ T cells sorted from blood, taken in a trial of the OX40 agonist ivuxolimab. The V gene is TRBV27, the J gene TRBJ1-3; D remains ambiguous. This receptor was taken from an adult with an advanced solid tumor such as melanoma, head and neck, liver or kidney cancer. DNA for the CDR3: TGTGCCAGCAGTGTCGGAAGTTCTGGAAACACCATATATTTT. It specifies CASSVGSSGNTIYF.